The 8 T cell receptor beta chains reported below all come from one sample, sequenced in a study of blood T cell repertoires in COVID-19. The method was immunoSEQ multiplex PCR; TCRdb's version includes in-frame clones alone and lacks a portion of them. Of about 41,000 clones listed, around three quarters are singletons. Sequencing used peripheral blood. These receptors were collected from a man aged 80 or over with acute or convalescent COVID-19.

The rearrangement links TRBV5-4 to TRBJ1-1, with D perhaps matching TRBD1 (5 bases). Germline loops: CDR1 SGHNT, CDR2 YYREEE (reference sequence). Trimming pared 0 bases from V and 1 base from J, leaving 7 bases between. CDR3 length: 14 residues. CDR3 bases: TGTGCCAGCAGCTTGGTGACAGCGAACACTGAAGCTTTCTTT. Protein: CASSLVTANTEAFF.

The chain carries TRBV6-5 and TRBJ2-1; 11 nucleotides agree with TRBD1. CDR3 size: 16 residues. Germline CDR1 and CDR2: MNHEY and SVGAGI. With 0 bases clipped from V and 8 bases from J, the junction kept 6 bases outside the gene matches. The CDR3, as DNA: TGTGCCAGCAGTTACTCGATTGGGACAGGGGGTTATGAGCAGTTCTTC. The encoded protein is CASSYSIGTGGYEQFF.

V is TRBV6-6 and J is TRBJ1-3; no clear D. The V end lost 4 bases, the J end lost 0 bases, and 13 bases lay between the germline ends. CDR3 length: 16 amino acids. Germline V gene data show CDR1 as MNHNY and CDR2 as SVGAGI (reference sequence). The CDR3 DNA reads as TGTGCCAGCAGTTCCACAGCACCGATCTCTGGAAACACCATATATTTT. Its protein product is CASSSTAPISGNTIYF.

This rearrangement joins TRBV11-2 to TRBJ2-3; 8 bases match TRBD2. This CDR3 has 14 amino acids. V shed 5 bases and J 5 bases; nucleotides not matched to a gene: 6. Germline CDR1 and CDR2: SGHAT and FQNNGV. CDR3 in amino acids: CASSLSGEVDTQYF. The CDR3 region has the DNA TGTGCCAGCAGCCTTAGCGGGGAGGTAGATACGCAGTATTTT.

The chain has TRBV21-1 and TRBJ1-2; TRBD1, as called in the table, went unchecked against the DNA. TRBV21-1 is assigned pseudogene status. The CDR3 contains 15 residues. The CDR3 coding sequence is TGTGCCAGCAGCAATCGGCCAGGCGCCTGCTATGGCTACACCTTC. This encodes CASSNRPGACYGYTF.

This rearrangement joins TRBV27 to TRBJ2-2; 8 bases are a match to TRBD1. In germline, CDR1 is MNHEY, CDR2 SMNVEV (reference sequence). The CDR3 consists of 16 residues. After removal of 3 bases from V and 4 bases from J, the junction contained 7 bases not matched to a gene. CDR3 residues: CASSLTGALGTGELFF. DNA for the CDR3: TGTGCCAGCAGTTTGACAGGGGCCCTTGGCACCGGGGAGCTGTTTTTT.

The chain couples TRBV6-1 to TRBJ1-1; 11 positions agree with TRBD1. Trimming cost V 5 bases and J 5 bases; bases outside gene matches: 4. The CDR3 has 14 residues. Germline V CDR1 and CDR2: MNHNS, SASEGT. CDR3 sequence (DNA): TGTGCCAGCAGTTATGGGGACAGGGGGACTGAAGCTTTCTTT. It encodes CASSYGDRGTEAFF.

This clone was seen only a few times. In nucleotides, the CDR3 is TGTGCCAGCAGCCACTTCGACAGAAACTATGGCTACACCTTC. Translation: CASSHFDRNYGYTF. The chain recombines TRBV3-1 (or the pseudogene TRBV3-2) with TRBJ1-2; D is possibly TRBD1 (5 bases). The CDR3 contains 14 residues. Looked up from germline, CDR1 is LGHDT and CDR2 is YNNKEL (reference sequence). V was pared by 3 bases and J by 2 bases, with 10 bases between.